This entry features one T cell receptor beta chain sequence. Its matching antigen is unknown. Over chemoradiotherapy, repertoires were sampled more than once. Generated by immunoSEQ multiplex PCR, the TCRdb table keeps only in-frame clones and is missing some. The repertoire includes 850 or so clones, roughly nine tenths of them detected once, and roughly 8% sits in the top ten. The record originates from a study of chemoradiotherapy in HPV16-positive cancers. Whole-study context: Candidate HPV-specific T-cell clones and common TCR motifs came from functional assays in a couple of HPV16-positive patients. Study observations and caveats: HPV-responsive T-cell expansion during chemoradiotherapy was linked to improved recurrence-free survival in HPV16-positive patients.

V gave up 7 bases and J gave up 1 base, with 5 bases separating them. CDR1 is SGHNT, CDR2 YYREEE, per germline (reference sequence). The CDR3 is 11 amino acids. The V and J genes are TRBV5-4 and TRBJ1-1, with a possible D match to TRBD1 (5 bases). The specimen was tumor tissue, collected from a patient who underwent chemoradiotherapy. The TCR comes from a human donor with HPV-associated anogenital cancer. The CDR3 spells CASGTNTEAFF. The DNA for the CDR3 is TGTGCCAGCGGGACGAACACTGAAGCTTTCTTT. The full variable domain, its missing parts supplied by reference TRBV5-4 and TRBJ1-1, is ETGVTQSPTHLIKTRGQQVTLRCSSQSGHNTVSWYQQALGQGPQFIFQYYREEENGRGNFPPRFSGLQFPNYSSELNVNALELDDSALYLCASGTNTEAFFGQGTRLTVV.